The table lists the clone carrying this T cell receptor (beta chain) with many counts. Its specificity is unknown. This CDR3 is 14 amino acids long. The J segment lost 10 bases and the V segment lost 5 bases, leaving 10 bases of the junction unmatched. Per germline, CDR1 MDHEN and CDR2 SYDVKM. The presence of a unique molecular identifier marked each TCR cDNA molecule. Each CDR3 protein gets one entry after TCRdb re-called the 5' RACE reads with MiXCR. The repertoire consists of roughly 72,000 distinct CDR3 sequences, with approximately 9% occurring once and the leading ten covering approximately 2%. The record originates from a study of spatial heterogeneity in lung cancer. Overall study: There were consistently more beta-chain sequences detected than alpha-chain sequences. Findings and limits, study-wide: There were more appearances of ubiquitous expanded tumor TCRs in blood at resection than at follow-up.

The sample's time point: blood at routine non-recurrence follow-up after resection. Extraction of whole RNA from tumor, nontumor lung or frozen PBMC preceded unsorted sequencing. The chain recombines TRBV28 with TRBJ2-1, with 8 positions matching TRBD2. This receptor was taken from a female donor with early-stage non-small cell lung cancer. This sample comprised PBMCs, obtained at follow-up. The CDR3 here is CASSPPAGVNEQFF. The CDR3 DNA follows: TGTGCCAGCAGTCCACCAGCGGGAGTCAACGAGCAGTTCTTC.